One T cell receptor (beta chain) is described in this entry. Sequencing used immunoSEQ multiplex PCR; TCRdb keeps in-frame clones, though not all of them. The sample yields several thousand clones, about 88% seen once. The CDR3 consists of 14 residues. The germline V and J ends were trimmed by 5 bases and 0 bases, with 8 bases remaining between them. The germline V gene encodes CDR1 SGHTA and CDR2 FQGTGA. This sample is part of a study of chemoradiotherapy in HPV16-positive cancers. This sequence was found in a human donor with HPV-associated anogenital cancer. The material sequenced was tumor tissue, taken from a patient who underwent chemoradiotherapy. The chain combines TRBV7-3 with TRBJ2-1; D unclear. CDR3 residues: CASSVASSYNEQFF. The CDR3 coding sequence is TGTGCCAGCAGCGTCGCAAGCTCCTACAATGAGCAGTTCTTC.